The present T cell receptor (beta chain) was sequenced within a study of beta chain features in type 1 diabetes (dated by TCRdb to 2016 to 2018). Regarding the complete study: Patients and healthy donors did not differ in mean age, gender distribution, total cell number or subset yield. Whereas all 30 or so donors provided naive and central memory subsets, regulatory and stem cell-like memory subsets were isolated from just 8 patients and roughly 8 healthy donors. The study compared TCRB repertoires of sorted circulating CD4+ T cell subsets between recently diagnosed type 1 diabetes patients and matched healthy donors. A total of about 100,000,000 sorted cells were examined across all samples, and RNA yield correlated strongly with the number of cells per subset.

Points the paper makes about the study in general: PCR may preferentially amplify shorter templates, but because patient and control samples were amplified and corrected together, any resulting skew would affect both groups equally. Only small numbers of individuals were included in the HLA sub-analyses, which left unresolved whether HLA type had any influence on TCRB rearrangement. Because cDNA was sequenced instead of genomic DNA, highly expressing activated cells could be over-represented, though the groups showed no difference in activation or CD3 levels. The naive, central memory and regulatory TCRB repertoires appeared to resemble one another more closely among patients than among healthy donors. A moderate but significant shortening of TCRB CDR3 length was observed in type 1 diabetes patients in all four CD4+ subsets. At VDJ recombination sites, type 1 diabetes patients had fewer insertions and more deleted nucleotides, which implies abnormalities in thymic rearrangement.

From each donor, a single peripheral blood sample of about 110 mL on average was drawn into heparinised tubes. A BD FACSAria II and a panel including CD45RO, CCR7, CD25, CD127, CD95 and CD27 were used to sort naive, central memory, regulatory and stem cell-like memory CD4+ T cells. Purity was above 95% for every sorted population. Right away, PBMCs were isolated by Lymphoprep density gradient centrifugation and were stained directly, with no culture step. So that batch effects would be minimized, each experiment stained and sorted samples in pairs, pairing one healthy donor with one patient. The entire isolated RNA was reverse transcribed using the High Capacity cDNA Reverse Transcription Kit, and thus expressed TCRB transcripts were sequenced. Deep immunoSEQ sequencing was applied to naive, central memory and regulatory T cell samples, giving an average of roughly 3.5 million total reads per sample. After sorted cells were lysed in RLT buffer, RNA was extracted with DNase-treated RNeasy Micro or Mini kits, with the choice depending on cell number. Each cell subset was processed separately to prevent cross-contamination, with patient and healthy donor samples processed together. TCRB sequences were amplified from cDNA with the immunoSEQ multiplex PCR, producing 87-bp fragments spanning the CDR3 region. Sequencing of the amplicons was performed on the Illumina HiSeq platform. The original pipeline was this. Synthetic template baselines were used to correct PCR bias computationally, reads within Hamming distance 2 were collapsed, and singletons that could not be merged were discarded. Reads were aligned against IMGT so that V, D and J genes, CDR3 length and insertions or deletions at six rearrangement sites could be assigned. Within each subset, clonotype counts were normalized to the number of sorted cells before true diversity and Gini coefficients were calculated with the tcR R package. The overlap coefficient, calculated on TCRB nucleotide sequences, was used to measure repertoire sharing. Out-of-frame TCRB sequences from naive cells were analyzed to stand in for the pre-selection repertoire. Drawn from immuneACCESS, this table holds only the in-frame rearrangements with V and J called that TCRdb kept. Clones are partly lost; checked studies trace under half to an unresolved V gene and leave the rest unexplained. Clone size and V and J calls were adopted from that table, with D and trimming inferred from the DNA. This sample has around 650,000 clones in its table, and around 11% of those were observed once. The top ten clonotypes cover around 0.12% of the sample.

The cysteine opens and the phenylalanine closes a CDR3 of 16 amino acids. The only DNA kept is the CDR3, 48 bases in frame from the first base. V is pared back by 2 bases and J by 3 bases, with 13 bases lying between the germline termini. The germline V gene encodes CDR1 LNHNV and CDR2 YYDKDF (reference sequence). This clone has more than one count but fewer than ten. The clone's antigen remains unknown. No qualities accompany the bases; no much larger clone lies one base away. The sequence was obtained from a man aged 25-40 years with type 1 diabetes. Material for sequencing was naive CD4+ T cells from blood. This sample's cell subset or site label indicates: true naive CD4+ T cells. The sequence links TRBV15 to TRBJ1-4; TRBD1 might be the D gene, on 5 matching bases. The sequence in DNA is TGTGCCACCAGCAGATTAAAAGGGGCAGCTAATGAAAAACTGTTTTTT. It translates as CATSRLKGAANEKLFF.